The clone carrying this T cell receptor beta chain was seen at least ten times. Its specificity is unknown. This entry belongs to a study of T cell repertoires in cytomegalovirus infection. Overall study: Public TCR beta signature analysis indicated the presence of both CMV infection and matching HLA type. Overall study findings and caveats: The cumulative frequency of public TCR beta families identified carriers of CMV plus the relevant HLA. Clonotypes of TCR beta that were HLA-C-restricted and CMV-specific dominated the ex vivo response.

TCRdb re-called the reads with MiXCR, one entry per CDR3 protein. The sample yields approximately 500,000 distinct CDR3 sequences, 15% to 20% seen once. Per germline, CDR1 MDHEN and CDR2 SYDVKM. The CDR3 length is 16 residues. With 6 bases clipped from V and 5 bases from J, the junction kept 10 bases outside the gene matches. The clonotype was recovered from a human donor in good health (CMV status not recorded). Some clones in this sample may be carry-over from other donors' samples. The chain is built from TRBV28 and TRBJ2-3; TRBD2 agrees at 11 bases. The specimen sequenced was CD8+ T cells from PBMCs. CDR3 DNA: TGTGCCAGCAGAGAATTAGCGGGAGGGCGTAGAGATACGCAGTATTTT. Protein sequence: CASRELAGGRRDTQYF.